Listed here is a single T cell receptor beta chain. Germline CDR1 and CDR2: MNHEY and SVGAGI. The V gene end was trimmed by 0 bases and the J gene end by 5 bases; junction bases not matched to a gene: 5. This CDR3 is built from 15 residues. TCRdb redid the calling of the RT-PCR reads with MiXCR, one entry per CDR3 protein. This table has hundreds of thousands of distinct CDR3 sequences, 12% to 15% appearing once. The chain recombines TRBV6-5 with TRBJ1-1, with TRBD1 identical over 8 bases. The receptor was derived from a female donor in good health, serving as a healthy control. Sequenced material: memory CD4+ T cells from blood. The CDR3 loop reads CASSYSQGAGTEAFF. The CDR3, as DNA: TGTGCCAGCAGTTACTCTCAGGGGGCTGGTACTGAAGCTTTCTTT.